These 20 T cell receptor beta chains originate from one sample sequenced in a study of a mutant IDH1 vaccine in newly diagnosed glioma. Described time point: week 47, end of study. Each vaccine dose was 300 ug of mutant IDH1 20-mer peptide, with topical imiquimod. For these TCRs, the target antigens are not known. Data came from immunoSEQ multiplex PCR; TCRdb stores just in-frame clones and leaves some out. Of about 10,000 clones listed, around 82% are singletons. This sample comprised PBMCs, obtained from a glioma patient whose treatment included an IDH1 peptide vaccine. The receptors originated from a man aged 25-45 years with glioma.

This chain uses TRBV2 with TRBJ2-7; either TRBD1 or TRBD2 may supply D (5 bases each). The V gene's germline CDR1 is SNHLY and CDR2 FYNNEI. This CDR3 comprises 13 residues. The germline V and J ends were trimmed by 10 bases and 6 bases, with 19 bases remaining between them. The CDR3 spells CAKTAAGSSEQYF. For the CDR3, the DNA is TGTGCCAAGACAGCGGCCGGCTCCAGCGAGCAGTACTTC.

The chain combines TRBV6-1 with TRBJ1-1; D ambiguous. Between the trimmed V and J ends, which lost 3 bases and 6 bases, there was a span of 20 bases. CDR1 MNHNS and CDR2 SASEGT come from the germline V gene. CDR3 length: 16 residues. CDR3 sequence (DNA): TGTGCCAGCAGTGAGCCCTTGGCGTTTGCGGACGCTGAAGCTTTCTTT. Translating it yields CASSEPLAFADAEAFF.

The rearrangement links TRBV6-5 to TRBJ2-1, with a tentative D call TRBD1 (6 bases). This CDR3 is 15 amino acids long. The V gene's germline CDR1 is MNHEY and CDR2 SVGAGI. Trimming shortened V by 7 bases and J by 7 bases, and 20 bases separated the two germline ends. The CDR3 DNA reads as TGTGCCAGCACCCCGGGACACGGATCTGGTAATGAGCAGTTCTTC. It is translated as CASTPGHGSGNEQFF.

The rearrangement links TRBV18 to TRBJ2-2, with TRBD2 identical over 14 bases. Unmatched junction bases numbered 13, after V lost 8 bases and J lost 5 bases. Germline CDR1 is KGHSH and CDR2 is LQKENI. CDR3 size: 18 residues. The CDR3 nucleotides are TGTGCCAGCCCGGGACTAGCGGGAGTCGGTGCGGGTACCGGGGAGCTGTTTTTT. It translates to CASPGLAGVGAGTGELFF.

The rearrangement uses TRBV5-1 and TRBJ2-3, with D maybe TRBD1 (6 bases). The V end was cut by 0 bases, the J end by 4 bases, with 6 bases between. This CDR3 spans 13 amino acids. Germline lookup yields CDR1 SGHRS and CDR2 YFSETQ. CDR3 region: CASSLGGPDTQYF. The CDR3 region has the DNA TGCGCCAGCAGCTTGGGGGGGCCAGATACGCAGTATTTT.

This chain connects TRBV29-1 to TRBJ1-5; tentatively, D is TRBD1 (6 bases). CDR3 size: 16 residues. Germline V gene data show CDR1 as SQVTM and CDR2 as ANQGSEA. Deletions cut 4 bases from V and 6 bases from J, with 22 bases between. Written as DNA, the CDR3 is TGCAGCGTTGGGAGGGGGGTGCGGGGTGGGGGTCAGCCCCAGCATTTT. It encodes CSVGRGVRGGGQPQHF.

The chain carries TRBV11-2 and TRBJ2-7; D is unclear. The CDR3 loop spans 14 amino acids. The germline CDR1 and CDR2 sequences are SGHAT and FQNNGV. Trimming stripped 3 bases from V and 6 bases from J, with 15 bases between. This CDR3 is CASSFPGLSREQYF. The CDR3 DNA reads TGTGCCAGCAGCTTTCCCGGGCTCAGCCGCGAGCAGTACTTC.

CDR3 loop: CASSTYSGRSDTQYF. As DNA, the CDR3 is TGTGCCAGCAGCACCTATAGCGGGAGGTCAGATACGCAGTATTTT. The chain couples TRBV9 to TRBJ2-3, with 10 positions matching TRBD2. Germline loops: CDR1 SGDLS, CDR2 YYNGEE. V shed 4 bases and J 4 bases; nucleotides not matched to a gene: 6. The CDR3 has 15 residues.

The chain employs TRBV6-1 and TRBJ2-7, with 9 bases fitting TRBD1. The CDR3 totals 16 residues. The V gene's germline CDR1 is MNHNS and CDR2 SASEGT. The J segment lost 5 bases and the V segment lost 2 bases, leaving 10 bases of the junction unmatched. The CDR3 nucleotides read TGTGCCAGCAGTGAATTGATCGGGACAGGGAGACACGAGCAGTACTTC. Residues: CASSELIGTGRHEQYF.

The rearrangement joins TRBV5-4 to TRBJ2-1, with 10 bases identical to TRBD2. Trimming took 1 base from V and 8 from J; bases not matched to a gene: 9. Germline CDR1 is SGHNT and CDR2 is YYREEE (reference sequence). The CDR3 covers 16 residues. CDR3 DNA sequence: TGTGCCAGCAGCTTGTTCTCAGCGGGAGGGCGAGATGAGCAGTTCTTC. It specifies CASSLFSAGGRDEQFF.

CDR3 amino acids: CASSISGQGISYTF. The CDR3 DNA reads TGTGCCAGCAGCATCAGCGGACAGGGGATAAGCTACACCTTC. V and J are TRBV9 and TRBJ1-2, with 9 bases aligning to TRBD1. The CDR3 totals 14 residues. Germline assignment: CDR1 SGDLS and CDR2 YYNGEE. After removal of 4 bases from V and 9 bases from J, the junction contained 10 bases not matched to a gene. Looking up the rest from reference TRBV9 and TRBJ1-2 gives the full variable domain: DSGVTQTPKHLITATGQRVTLRCSPRSGDLSVYWYQQSLDQGLQFLIQYYNGEERAKGNILERFSAQQFPDLHSELNLSSLELGDSALYFCASSISGQGISYTFGSGTRLTVV.

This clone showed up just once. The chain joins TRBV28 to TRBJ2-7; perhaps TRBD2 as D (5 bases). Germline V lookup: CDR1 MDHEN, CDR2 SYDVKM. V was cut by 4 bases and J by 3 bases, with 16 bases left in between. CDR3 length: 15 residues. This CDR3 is CASSWTLEGYYEQYF. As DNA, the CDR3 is TGTGCCAGCAGTTGGACCCTTGAGGGATACTACGAGCAGTACTTC.

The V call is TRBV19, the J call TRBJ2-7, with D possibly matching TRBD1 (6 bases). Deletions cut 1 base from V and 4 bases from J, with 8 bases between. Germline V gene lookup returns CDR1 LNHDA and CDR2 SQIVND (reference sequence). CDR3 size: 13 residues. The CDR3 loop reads CASSIVQGYEQYF. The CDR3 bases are TGTGCCAGTAGTATAGTACAGGGATACGAGCAGTACTTC.

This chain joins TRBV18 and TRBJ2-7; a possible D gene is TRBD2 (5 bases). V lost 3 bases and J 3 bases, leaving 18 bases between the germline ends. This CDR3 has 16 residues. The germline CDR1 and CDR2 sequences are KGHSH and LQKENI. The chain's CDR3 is CASSPAGGLGSYEQYF. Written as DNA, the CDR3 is TGTGCCAGCTCACCCGCGGGTGGGCTGGGGAGCTACGAGCAGTACTTC.

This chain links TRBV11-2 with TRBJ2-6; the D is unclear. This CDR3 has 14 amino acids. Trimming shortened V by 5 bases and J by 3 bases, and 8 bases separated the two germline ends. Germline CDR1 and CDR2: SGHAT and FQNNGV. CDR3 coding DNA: TGTGCCAGCAGCCCCGTAGGTGGGGCCAACGTCCTGACTTTC. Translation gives CASSPVGGANVLTF.

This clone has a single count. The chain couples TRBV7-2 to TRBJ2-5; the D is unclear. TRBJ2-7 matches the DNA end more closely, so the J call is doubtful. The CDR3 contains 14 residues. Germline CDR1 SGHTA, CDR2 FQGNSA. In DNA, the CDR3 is TGTGCCAGCAGCTTAGCTTCCAGGACCTACGAGCAGTACTTC. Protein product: CASSLASRTYEQYF.

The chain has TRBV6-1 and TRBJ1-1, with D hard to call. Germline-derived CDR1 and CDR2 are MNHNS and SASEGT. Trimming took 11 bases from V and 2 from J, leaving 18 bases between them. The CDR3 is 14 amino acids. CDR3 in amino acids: CASSSGGGNTEAFF. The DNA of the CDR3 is TGTGCCTCCTCCTCAGGTGGAGGTAACACTGAAGCTTTCTTT.

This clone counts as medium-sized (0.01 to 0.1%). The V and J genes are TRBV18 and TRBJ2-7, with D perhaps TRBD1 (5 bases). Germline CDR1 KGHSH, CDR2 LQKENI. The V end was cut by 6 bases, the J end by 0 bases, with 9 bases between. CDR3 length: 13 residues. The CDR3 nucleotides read TGTGCCAGCTCGGCGACAGTCTCCTACGAGCAGTACTTC. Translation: CASSATVSYEQYF.

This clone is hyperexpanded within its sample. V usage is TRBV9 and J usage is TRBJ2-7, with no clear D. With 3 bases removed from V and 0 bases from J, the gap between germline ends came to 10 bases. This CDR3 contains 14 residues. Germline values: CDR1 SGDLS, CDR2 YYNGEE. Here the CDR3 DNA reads TGTGCCAGCAGCGCGCAAGAAATCTCCTACGAGCAGTACTTC. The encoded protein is CASSAQEISYEQYF.

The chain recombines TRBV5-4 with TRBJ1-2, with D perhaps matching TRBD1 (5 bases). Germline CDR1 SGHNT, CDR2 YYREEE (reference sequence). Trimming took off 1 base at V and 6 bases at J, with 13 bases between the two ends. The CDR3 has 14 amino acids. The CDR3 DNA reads TGTGCCAGCAGCTTGTGGGGCAGGGAGGATGGCTACACCTTC. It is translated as CASSLWGREDGYTF.